Shown below are 12 T cell receptor beta chains from a single sample sequenced in a study of blood T cell repertoires in COVID-19. The method was immunoSEQ multiplex PCR; TCRdb's version includes in-frame clones alone and lacks a portion of them. The repertoire holds fewer than 200,000 clones, around 79% seen once, with around 20% in the top ten. Sequencing was carried out using PBMCs or T cells enriched from blood (not recorded which). All receptors come from a woman in her sixties or seventies in a cohort exposed to, infected with or recovered from COVID-19 (not recorded which).

The rearrangement uses TRBV12-5 and TRBJ2-2; no definite D call. The CDR3 sequence is 13 residues long. Between the trimmed V and J ends, which lost 2 bases and 6 bases, there was a span of 7 bases. Germline V gene lookup returns CDR1 LGHNT and CDR2 FRNRAP. In DNA, the CDR3 is TGTGCTAGTGGTTTGACCGAGGCCGGGGAGCTGTTTTTT. It translates to CASGLTEAGELFF.

J is TRBJ2-2 and V is TRBV5-1; 11 bases line up with TRBD2. With V trimmed by 1 base and J by 1 base, 3 bases remained unmatched. The CDR3 consists of 17 residues. The V gene's germline CDR1 is SGHRS and CDR2 YFSETQ. This CDR3 reads CASSLWLAGGNTGELFF. Written as DNA, the CDR3 is TGCGCCAGCAGCTTGTGGCTAGCGGGAGGGAACACCGGGGAGCTGTTTTTT.

The chain uses TRBV7-2 and TRBJ1-4, with TRBD1 as a possible D gene (6 bases). The germline CDR1 and CDR2 sequences are SGHTA and FQGNSA. This CDR3 spans 15 amino acids. Trimming left V 5 bases short and J 0 bases short, with 10 bases between. CDR3 coding DNA: TGTGCCAGCAGCGAAAGACAGGCAACTAATGAAAAACTGTTTTTT. Translation: CASSERQATNEKLFF. Drawing the rest from reference TRBV7-2 and TRBJ1-4, the complete variable domain is GAGVSQSPSNKVTEKGKDVELRCDPISGHTALYWYRQSLGQGLEFLIYFQGNSAPDKSGLPSDRFSAERTGGSVSTLTIQRTQQEDSAVYLCASSERQATNEKLFFGSGTQLSVL.

This rearrangement joins TRBV4-1 to TRBJ2-3, with 8 positions matching TRBD2. V dropped 0 bases and J dropped 0; count of bases not matched to a gene: 11. The germline gives CDR1 MGHRA, CDR2 YSYEKL. The CDR3 length is 19 residues. The CDR3 is CASSQDQGTQRGSTDTQYF. Here the CDR3 DNA reads TGCGCCAGCAGCCAAGATCAGGGAACTCAGCGGGGGAGCACAGATACGCAGTATTTT.

The rearrangement links TRBV18 to TRBJ1-5, with D unclear. There are 14 residues in the CDR3. V dropped 0 bases and J dropped 7 bases, with 10 bases sitting between them. CDR1 and CDR2 (germline): KGHSH, LQKENI. The CDR3: CASSPPGGGQPQHF. For the CDR3, the DNA is TGTGCCAGCTCACCACCGGGCGGCGGGCAGCCCCAGCATTTT.

The rearrangement joins TRBV13 to TRBJ2-7; 9 bases are a match to TRBD2. The CDR3 is made up of 15 amino acids. CDR1 and CDR2 (germline): PRHDT, FYEKMQ (reference sequence). The junction had 5 bases not matched to a gene; V was cut back by 5 bases and J by 0 bases. The CDR3: CASSPLREGSYEQYF. Written as DNA, the CDR3 is TGTGCCAGCAGCCCTCTGCGGGAGGGCTCCTACGAGCAGTACTTC.

This chain links TRBV7-2 with TRBJ2-5; TRBD2 matches 10 bases. Germline CDR1 SGHTA, CDR2 FQGNSA. Trimming removed 7 bases from V and 5 bases from J; junction bases left unmatched: 10. The CDR3 totals 15 residues. In nucleotides, the CDR3 is TGTGCCAGCACCCCCAGCGGGAGGGCCACCGAGACCCAGTACTTC. Residues: CASTPSGRATETQYF.

The V gene is TRBV3-1 (or the pseudogene TRBV3-2), the J gene TRBJ2-5; the D gene is possibly TRBD2 (5 bases). Germline loops: CDR1 LGHDT, CDR2 YNNKEL (reference sequence). This CDR3 has 12 residues. Trimming removed 10 bases from V and 0 bases from J, with 9 bases in between. The DNA for the CDR3 is TGTGCCACCGAGGGTAACCAAGAGACCCAGTACTTC. Protein product: CATEGNQETQYF.

The rearrangement uses TRBV14 and TRBJ2-7; 15 bases map to TRBD2. With V trimmed by 4 bases and J by 5 bases, 9 bases remained unmatched. The germline gives CDR1 SGHDN, CDR2 FVKESK. The CDR3 covers 17 residues. CDR3 amino acids: CASSPGLGLAGGNEQYF. The CDR3 nucleotides read TGTGCCAGCAGCCCGGGACTGGGACTAGCGGGAGGTAACGAGCAGTACTTC.

This clone was seen a handful of times. This rearrangement joins TRBV19 to TRBJ1-3; D is possibly TRBD1 (5 bases). Germline CDR1 LNHDA, CDR2 SQIVND (reference sequence). V was trimmed by 6 bases and J by 4 bases, leaving 16 bases between them. The CDR3 extends over 15 amino acids. The CDR3 DNA follows: TGTGCCAGTAGCCTCGAGTGGGGACTCGGAAACACCATATATTTT. Encoded protein: CASSLEWGLGNTIYF.

The chain recombines TRBV19 with TRBJ1-6; D not resolved. The V end lost 5 bases, the J end lost 6 bases, and 11 bases lay between the germline ends. Germline-derived CDR1 and CDR2 are LNHDA and SQIVND (reference sequence). CDR3 size: 14 residues. CDR3 nucleotide sequence: TGTGCCAGTAGTGAGGTCGCACCTAATTCACCCCTCCACTTT. Its translation is CASSEVAPNSPLHF.

This chain uses TRBV29-1 with TRBJ2-2; 7 positions agree with TRBD1. The CDR3 is 15 residues long. Germline V gives CDR1 SQVTM, CDR2 ANQGSEA. V shed 5 bases and J 1 base; nucleotides not matched to a gene: 7. The CDR3 DNA sequence: TGCAGCGTTCCCAAACAGGGGATGAACACCGGGGAGCTGTTTTTT. As protein: CSVPKQGMNTGELFF.